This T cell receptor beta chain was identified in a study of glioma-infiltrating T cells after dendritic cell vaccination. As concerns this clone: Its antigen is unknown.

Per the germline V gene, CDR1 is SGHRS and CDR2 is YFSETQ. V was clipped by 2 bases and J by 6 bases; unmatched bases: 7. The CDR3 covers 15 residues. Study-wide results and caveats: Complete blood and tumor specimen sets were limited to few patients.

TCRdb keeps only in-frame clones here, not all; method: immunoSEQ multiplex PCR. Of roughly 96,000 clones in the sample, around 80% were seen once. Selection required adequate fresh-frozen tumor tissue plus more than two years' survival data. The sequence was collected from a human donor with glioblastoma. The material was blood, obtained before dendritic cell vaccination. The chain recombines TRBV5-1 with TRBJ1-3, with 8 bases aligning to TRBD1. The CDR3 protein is CASSFSTGEANTIYF. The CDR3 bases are TGCGCCAGCAGCTTCTCGACAGGGGAGGCAAACACCATATATTTT. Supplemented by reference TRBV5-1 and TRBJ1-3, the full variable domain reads KAGVTQTPRYLIKTRGQQVTLSCSPISGHRSVSWYQQTPGQGLQFLFEYFSETQRNKGNFPGRFSGRQFSNSRSEMNVSTLELGDSALYLCASSFSTGEANTIYFGEGSWLTVV.